A single sample is the source of the 24 T cell receptor beta chains below, sequenced in a study of blood T cell repertoires in COVID-19. Sequencing was performed with immunoSEQ multiplex PCR; in TCRdb, only in-frame clones are kept and a portion is missing. The sample includes about 120,000 clones, roughly three quarters of them seen just once. The specimen sequenced was peripheral blood. These receptors were taken from a human donor in a cohort sampled during active COVID-19.

The chain combines TRBV27 with TRBJ2-7, with a tentative D call TRBD2 (5 bases). V shed 5 bases and J shed 2 bases, with 13 bases lying between them. CDR3 size: 14 residues. CDR1 is MNHEY, CDR2 SMNVEV, per germline (reference sequence). The CDR3 DNA reads TGTGCCAGCAGTAACGGGGTTTTAGCCTACGAGCAGTACTTC. It is translated as CASSNGVLAYEQYF.

The chain links TRBV7-8 to TRBJ2-7; 9 positions agree with TRBD2. Per the germline V gene, CDR1 is SGHVS and CDR2 is FQNEAQ. Trimming cost V 5 bases and J 4 bases; bases outside gene matches: 9. The CDR3 contains 15 residues. The CDR3 nucleotides are TGTGCCAGCAGCCGAGCGGGAGGCCCACTTTACGAGCAGTACTTC. It specifies CASSRAGGPLYEQYF. The variable domain in full, with the rest retrieved from reference TRBV7-8 and TRBJ2-7, is GAGVSQSPRYKVAKRGQDVALRCDPISGHVSLFWYQQALGQGPEFLTYFQNEAQLDKSGLPSDRFFAERPEGSVSTLKIQRTQQEDSAVYLCASSRAGGPLYEQYFGPGTRLTVT.

This clone was seen once. V usage is TRBV3-1 (or the pseudogene TRBV3-2) and J usage is TRBJ2-7, with TRBD2 identical over 13 bases. V lost 4 bases, J lost 2 bases, and 2 bases stayed unmatched. Looked up from germline, CDR1 is LGHDT and CDR2 is YNNKEL (reference sequence). This CDR3 has 15 residues. This chain's CDR3 is CASSPLAGGPYEQYF. The DNA of the CDR3 is TGTGCCAGCAGCCCACTAGCGGGGGGGCCCTACGAGCAGTACTTC.

The genes are TRBV21-1 and TRBJ2-7; the table's TRBD1 call for D was not verified on the DNA. TRBV21-1 is termed a pseudogene. CDR3 length: 15 amino acids. The DNA for the CDR3 is TGTGCCAGCACGGGGGGGGACAGGGGTACCCACGAGCAGTACTTC. Amino acids: CASTGGDRGTHEQYF.

In this sample, this clone turned up a few times. This rearrangement joins TRBV29-1 to TRBJ1-4; perhaps TRBD1 as D (5 bases). V lost 5 bases and J lost 0, with 10 bases in between. CDR1 is SQVTM, CDR2 ANQGSEA, per germline. The CDR3 is made up of 14 amino acids. The CDR3 sequence: CSVKEGTTNEKLFF. The CDR3 nucleotides read TGCAGCGTTAAGGAGGGGACAACTAATGAAAAACTGTTTTTT.

This rearrangement joins TRBV28 to TRBJ2-7; 8 nucleotides match TRBD2. The CDR3 consists of 13 residues. CDR1 is MDHEN, CDR2 SYDVKM, per germline. Trimming took 5 bases from V and 3 from J; bases not matched to a gene: 3. Here the CDR3 DNA reads TGTGCCAGCAGTCCCGGGGGGGGCTACGAGCAGTACTTC. This gives the protein CASSPGGGYEQYF. Together with reference TRBV28 and TRBJ2-7, the CDR3 gives the full variable domain: DVKVTQSSRYLVKRTGEKVFLECVQDMDHENMFWYRQDPGLGLRLIYFSYDVKMKEKGDIPEGYSVSREKKERFSLILESASTNQTSMYLCASSPGGGYEQYFGPGTRLTVT.

This sequence joins TRBV7-8 and TRBJ2-5; 7 bases match TRBD2. This CDR3 spans 14 amino acids. Germline V gene data show CDR1 as SGHVS and CDR2 as FQNEAQ. V shed 3 bases and J 1 base; nucleotides not matched to a gene: 2. The CDR3 nucleotides are TGTGCCAGCAGCTTCGGGACTATCCAAGAGACCCAGTACTTC. This translates into CASSFGTIQETQYF.

The rearrangement joins TRBV7-8 to TRBJ2-3; 12 nucleotides align to TRBD2. Per germline, CDR1 SGHVS and CDR2 FQNEAQ. After removal of 5 bases from V and 2 bases from J, the junction contained 5 bases not matched to a gene. The CDR3 is 16 amino acids. For the CDR3, the DNA is TGTGCCAGCAGCCTAAGACTAGCGGGGGCCACAGATACGCAGTATTTT. It encodes CASSLRLAGATDTQYF.

V is TRBV5-5 and J is TRBJ1-1; 7 bases align to TRBD1. Germline V CDR1 and CDR2: SGHKS, YYEKEE (reference sequence). CDR3 size: 13 residues. Trimming cost V 3 bases and J 1 base; bases outside gene matches: 0. The CDR3 spells CASSWDRNTEAFF. The DNA for the CDR3 is TGTGCCAGCAGCTGGGACAGGAACACTGAAGCTTTCTTT.

The chain employs TRBV28 and TRBJ1-2; D is uncertain. V lost 3 bases and J lost 4, with 9 bases in between. This CDR3 has 13 residues. CDR1 MDHEN and CDR2 SYDVKM come from the germline V gene. The CDR3 region is CASSLRQLYGYTF. In nucleotides, the CDR3 is TGTGCCAGCAGTTTGCGGCAACTCTATGGCTACACCTTC.

The chain carries TRBV6-5 and TRBJ1-1, with D possibly TRBD1 on 5 matching bases. Germline assignment: CDR1 MNHEY and CDR2 SVGAGI. V was pared by 6 bases and J by 1 base, with 9 bases between. The CDR3 runs to 13 residues. The CDR3 reads CASRQGRNTEAFF. The DNA of the CDR3 is TGTGCCAGCAGGCAGGGTCGGAACACTGAAGCTTTCTTT.

This clone has just a few counts. CDR3 DNA sequence: TGTGCCAGCAGCTTAGGGCCGGAGCAGTACTTC. Translated: CASSLGPEQYF. The chain employs TRBV7-2 and TRBJ2-7, with no clear D. Germline-derived CDR1 and CDR2 are SGHTA and FQGNSA. Trimming took 1 base from V and 7 from J, leaving 5 bases between them. The CDR3 extends over 11 amino acids.

Here the CDR3 reads CAIKSGTGGPSGYEQYF. In nucleotides, the CDR3 is TGTGCCATCAAATCCGGGACAGGGGGCCCATCCGGGTACGAGCAGTACTTC. The V call is TRBV10-3, the J call TRBJ2-7, with 12 nucleotides matching TRBD1. In germline, CDR1 is ENHRY, CDR2 SYGVKD. J lost 4 bases, V lost 7 bases, and 14 bases had no gene match. The CDR3 is 17 amino acids.

This clone was seen only a few times. This chain links TRBV6-6 with TRBJ1-1; a possible D gene is TRBD1 (6 bases). Trimming removed 4 bases from V and 6 bases from J, with 12 bases in between. The germline V gene encodes CDR1 MNHNY and CDR2 SVGAGI (reference sequence). The length of the CDR3 is 13 residues. CDR3 DNA sequence: TGTGCCAGCAGTTCAACAGGGATGGCTGAAGCTTTCTTT. Translation: CASSSTGMAEAFF.

This clone showed up just once. The chain uses TRBV7-2 and TRBJ2-1; 9 bases align to TRBD2. V shed 5 bases and J 4 bases; nucleotides not matched to a gene: 9. Germline CDR1 and CDR2: SGHTA and FQGNSA. There are 16 residues in the CDR3. CDR3 in amino acids: CASSPSSGDLYNEQFF. The CDR3, as DNA: TGTGCCAGCAGCCCATCTAGCGGGGATCTATACAATGAGCAGTTCTTC.

The chain recombines TRBV5-1 with TRBJ1-6; D perhaps matches TRBD1 (6 bases). Germline V lookup: CDR1 SGHRS, CDR2 YFSETQ. CDR3 length: 13 amino acids. V was pared by 5 bases and J by 7 bases, with 10 bases between. Here the CDR3 DNA reads TGCGCCAGCAGACCGGACAGAAATTCACCCCTCCACTTT. It yields the protein CASRPDRNSPLHF.

The CDR3 loop is CASSQESATGYNEQFF. The CDR3 DNA follows: TGCGCCAGCAGCCAAGAGAGCGCGACTGGCTACAATGAGCAGTTCTTC. The rearrangement uses TRBV4-1 and TRBJ2-1; D not certain. Germline V gene data show CDR1 as MGHRA and CDR2 as YSYEKL. The V gene lost 0 bases and the J gene lost 3 bases, with 12 bases spanning the gap. The CDR3 sequence is 16 residues long.

This clone was counted a single time. DNA for the CDR3: TGTGCCAGTAGTATAAACAGAAAAATCAATCAGCCCCAGCATTTT. This codes for CASSINRKINQPQHF. V gene TRBV19 combines with J gene TRBJ1-5; D is unresolved. V lost 2 bases and J 3 bases, leaving 11 bases between the germline ends. CDR3 length: 15 residues. Germline V gives CDR1 LNHDA, CDR2 SQIVND (reference sequence).

The chain joins TRBV19 to TRBJ2-7; unclear D gene. Per germline, CDR1 LNHDA and CDR2 SQIVND (reference sequence). This CDR3 contains 13 residues. The ends were cut back, 7 bases at V and 3 bases at J, with 13 bases in the middle. The CDR3 DNA sequence: TGTGCCAGTACCCAAGGCGGTAACTACGAGCAGTACTTC. Translated: CASTQGGNYEQYF.

This clone occurred a few times. The sample carries other DNA sequences with the same CDR3. The CDR3 nucleotides are TGTGCCAGCAGCCTACAGGGGGCTTCTTACGAGCAGTACTTC. This sequence encodes CASSLQGASYEQYF. The chain uses TRBV27 and TRBJ2-7, with TRBD1 matching over 9 bases. Germline assignment: CDR1 MNHEY and CDR2 SMNVEV (reference sequence). The CDR3 covers 14 residues. Trimming took 6 bases from V and 4 from J; bases not matched to a gene: 7.

J is TRBJ1-1 and V is TRBV10-3; the D is unclear. This CDR3 has 12 residues. The germline gives CDR1 ENHRY, CDR2 SYGVKD. With 11 bases removed from V and 1 base from J, the gap between germline ends came to 11 bases. The CDR3 sequence is CAAGVGNTEAFF. The CDR3 nucleotides read TGTGCCGCTGGAGTGGGGAACACTGAAGCTTTCTTT.

This chain joins TRBV19 and TRBJ1-2; D is unclear. Trimming pared 4 bases from V and 8 bases from J, leaving 14 bases between. CDR1 is LNHDA, CDR2 SQIVND, per germline (reference sequence). This CDR3 region has 13 residues. CDR3 in DNA: TGTGCCAGTAGTAATGGCCGTACTATGGGCTACACCTTC. It is translated as CASSNGRTMGYTF.

The chain uses TRBV6-5 and TRBJ2-7; 8 bases line up with TRBD1. The CDR3 loop spans 15 amino acids. V shed 6 bases and J 5 bases; nucleotides not matched to a gene: 12. Germline assignment: CDR1 MNHEY and CDR2 SVGAGI. As DNA, the CDR3 is TGTGCCAGCAGCCGACAAGGACAGGGCGGGGACGAGCAGTACTTC. Amino acids: CASSRQGQGGDEQYF.

The chain has TRBV20-1 and TRBJ1-2; D call uncertain. V was trimmed by 6 bases and J by 6 bases, leaving 8 bases between them. The CDR3 extends over 10 amino acids. Germline V lookup: CDR1 DFQATT, CDR2 SNEGSKA (reference sequence). The CDR3 protein is CSATSDGYTF. CDR3 bases: TGCAGTGCCACTTCGGATGGCTACACCTTC.